The T cell receptor beta chain under discussion was sequenced for a study of cytomegalovirus exposure and HLA in healthy donors. Regarding the study as a whole: Associated with HLA alleles at 0.05 false discovery rate in a later analysis were over 15,000 TCR beta sequences. Both high specificity and high sensitivity reportedly marked the classifier's diagnosis of cytomegalovirus status. The authors later found TCR association rates varying by HLA locus, with DRB1 most and HLA-C fewest. In a later analysis, HLA-associated TCR beta chains were more clonally expanded than equally common others.

In the case of this clone: Its specificity is unknown.

Germline V gene lookup returns CDR1 WSHSY and CDR2 SAAADI. This CDR3 is 18 amino acids long. J was trimmed by 5 bases and V by 2 bases; bases with no gene match: 17. PCR used 60 Vbeta primers and 13 Jbeta primers. The data were produced by immunoSEQ multiplex PCR, yet TCRdb's version contains in-frame clones alone and is incomplete. The table has approximately 130,000 clones, 76% seen once. The gene calls are TRBV10-2 and TRBJ1-1; 7 bases match TRBD1. The receptor comes from a female donor in good health and CMV-seropositive. The specimen sequenced was PBMCs. In DNA form, the CDR3 reads TGCGCCAGCAGTGAGCTGAGACAGGGTGGGTCTCGAGAAACTGAAGCTTTCTTT. The encoded protein is CASSELRQGGSRETEAFF.